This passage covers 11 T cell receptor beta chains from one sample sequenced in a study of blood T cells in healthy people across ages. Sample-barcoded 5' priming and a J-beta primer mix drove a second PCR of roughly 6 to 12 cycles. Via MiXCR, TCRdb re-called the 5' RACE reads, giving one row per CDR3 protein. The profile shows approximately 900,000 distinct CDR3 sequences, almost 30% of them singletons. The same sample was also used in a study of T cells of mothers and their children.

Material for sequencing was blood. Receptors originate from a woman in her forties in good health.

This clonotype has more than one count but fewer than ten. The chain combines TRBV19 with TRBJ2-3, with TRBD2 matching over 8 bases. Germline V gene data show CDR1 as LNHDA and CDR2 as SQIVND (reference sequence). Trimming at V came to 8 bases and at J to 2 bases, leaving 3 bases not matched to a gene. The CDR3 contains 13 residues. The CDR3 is CASAGGYTDTQYF. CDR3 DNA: TGTGCCAGTGCGGGGGGCTACACAGATACGCAGTATTTT.

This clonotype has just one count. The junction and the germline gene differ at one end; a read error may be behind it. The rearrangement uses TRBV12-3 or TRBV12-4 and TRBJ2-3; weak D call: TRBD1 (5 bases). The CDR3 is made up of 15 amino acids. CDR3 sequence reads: CASSPTGRSTDAQYF. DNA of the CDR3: TGTGCCAGCAGTCCCACAGGACGGTCCACAGATGCGCAGTATTTT.

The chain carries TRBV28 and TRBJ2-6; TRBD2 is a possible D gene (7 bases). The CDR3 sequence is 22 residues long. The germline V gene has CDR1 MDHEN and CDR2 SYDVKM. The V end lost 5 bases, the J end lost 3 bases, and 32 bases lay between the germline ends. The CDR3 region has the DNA TGTGCCAGCAGTCCGATTATTCTGCGGGGGCAGGGGCGTTTCGTTGGGGCCAACGTCCTGACTTTC. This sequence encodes CASSPIILRGQGRFVGANVLTF.

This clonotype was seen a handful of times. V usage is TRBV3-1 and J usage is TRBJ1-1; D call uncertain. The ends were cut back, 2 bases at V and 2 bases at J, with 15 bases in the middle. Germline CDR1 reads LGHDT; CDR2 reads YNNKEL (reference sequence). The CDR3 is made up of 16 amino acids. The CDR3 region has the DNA TGTGCCAGCAGCCAAACCTCTATCGGCAGCAACACTGAAGCTTTCTTT. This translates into CASSQTSIGSNTEAFF.

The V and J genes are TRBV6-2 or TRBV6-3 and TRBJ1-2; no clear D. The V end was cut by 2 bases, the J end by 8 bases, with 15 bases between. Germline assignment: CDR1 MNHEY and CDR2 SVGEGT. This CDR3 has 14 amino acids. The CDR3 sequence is CASSYILGNYGYTF. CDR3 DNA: TGTGCCAGCAGTTACATCCTAGGGAATTACGGCTACACCTTC.

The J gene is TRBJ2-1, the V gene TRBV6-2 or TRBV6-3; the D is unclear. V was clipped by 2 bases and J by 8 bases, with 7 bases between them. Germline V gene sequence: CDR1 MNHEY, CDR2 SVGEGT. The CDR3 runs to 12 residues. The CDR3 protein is CASSYEAYEQFF. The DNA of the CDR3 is TGTGCCAGCAGTTACGAGGCTTATGAGCAGTTCTTC.

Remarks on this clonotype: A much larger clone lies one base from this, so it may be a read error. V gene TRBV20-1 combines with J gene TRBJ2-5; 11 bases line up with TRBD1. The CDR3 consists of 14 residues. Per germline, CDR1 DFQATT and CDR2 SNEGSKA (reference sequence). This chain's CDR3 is CSARGGQGGEIQYF. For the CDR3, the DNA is TGCAGTGCTAGAGGGGGACAGGGGGGAGAGATCCAGTACTTC.

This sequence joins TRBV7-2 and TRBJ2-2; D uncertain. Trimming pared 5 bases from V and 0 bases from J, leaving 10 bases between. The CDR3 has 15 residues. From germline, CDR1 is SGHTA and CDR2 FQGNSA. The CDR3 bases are TGTGCCAGCAGCCTTTACGGCGCGAACACCGGGGAGCTGTTTTTT. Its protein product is CASSLYGANTGELFF.

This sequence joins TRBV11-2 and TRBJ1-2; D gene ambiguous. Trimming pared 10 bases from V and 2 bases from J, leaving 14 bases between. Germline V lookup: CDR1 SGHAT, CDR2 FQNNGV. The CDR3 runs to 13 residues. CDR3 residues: CATSEASNYGYTF. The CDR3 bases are TGTGCCACCTCAGAGGCTTCCAACTATGGCTACACCTTC.

The DNA of the CDR3 is TGTGCCAGCAGTGGCAGGGGATACACCATATATTTT. Translation: CASSGRGYTIYF. The chain combines TRBV6-6 with TRBJ1-3; D possibly corresponds to TRBD1 (6 bases). Germline assignment: CDR1 MNHNY and CDR2 SVGAGI (reference sequence). This CDR3 region has 12 residues. The germline V and J ends were trimmed by 5 bases and 8 bases, with 10 bases remaining between them.

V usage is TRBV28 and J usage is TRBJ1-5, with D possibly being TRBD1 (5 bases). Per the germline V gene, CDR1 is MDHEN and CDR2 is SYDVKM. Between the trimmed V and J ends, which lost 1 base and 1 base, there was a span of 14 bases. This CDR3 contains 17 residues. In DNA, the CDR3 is TGTGCCAGCAGTTTATTGGAGGGACTTAGGAGCAATCAGCCCCAGCATTTT. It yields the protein CASSLLEGLRSNQPQHF.